The 15 T cell receptor beta chains below come from one sample, sequenced in a study of T cells in women clearing cervical HPV infection. Clones were read by immunoSEQ multiplex PCR, and TCRdb kept only the in-frame ones, dropping some. The sample has more than 40,000 clones, and its top ten clones hold more than 0.8%. Material: blood buffy coat. The receptor set was obtained from a woman between 18 and 69 years old with a cervical HPV16 infection that either progressed to CIN3+ or cleared (not recorded which).

About this clone itself: The CDR3 end falls 3 residues outside the read, so it is completed with the germline J gene. V and J are TRBV5-1 and TRBJ1-2; 9 bases line up with TRBD1. The junction had 4 bases not matched to a gene; V was cut back by 4 bases and J by 6 bases. The CDR3 has 13 residues. Germline loops: CDR1 SGHRS, CDR2 YFSETQ. The part of the CDR3 DNA that was read is TGCGCCAGCAGCCTAAGGACAGGGGATGGC. Protein: CASSLRTGDG. The complete CDR3 sequence is CASSLRTGDGYTF.

Concerning this clone: The read comes to an end 3 residues before the CDR3 does, leaving the germline J gene to fill in the end. The V gene is TRBV10-2, the J gene TRBJ2-3; 7 nucleotides match TRBD2. This CDR3 comprises 14 residues. V dropped 6 bases and J dropped 0; count of bases not matched to a gene: 3. Germline V gene data show CDR1 as WSHSY and CDR2 as SAAADI. The covered CDR3 bases are TGCGCCAGCAGACCGGGACTAAGCACAGATACG. Translated, it gives CASRPGLSTDT. The whole CDR3 protein reads CASRPGLSTDTQYF.

In the case of this clone: The read ends 3 residues early relative to the CDR3; the germline J gene fills the gap. The chain joins TRBV6-2 or TRBV6-3 to TRBJ1-4, with a possible D match to TRBD1 (5 bases). This CDR3 spans 14 amino acids. Germline assignment: CDR1 MNHEY and CDR2 SVGEGT. CDR3 loop: CASSYSSGANVLFF. The DNA read from the CDR3 is TGTGCCAGCAGTTACAGCTCTGGGGCCAACGTA.

Notes on this clone: The read stops 3 residues short of the end of the CDR3; the missing end is completed from the germline J gene. This chain links TRBV19 with TRBJ2-5, with a weak D call TRBD2 (6 bases). This CDR3 comprises 14 residues. CDR1 LNHDA and CDR2 SQIVND come from the germline V gene (reference sequence). V lost 5 bases and J lost 5, with 15 bases in between. The CDR3 region is CASSPGGNRETQYF. The sequenced part of the CDR3 DNA is TGTGCCAGTAGTCCCGGGGGAAATAGGGAGACC. The full variable domain, rest sourced from reference TRBV19 and TRBJ2-5, is DGGITQSPKYLFRKEGQNVTLSCEQNLNHDAMYWYRQDPGQGLRLIYYSQIVNDFQKGDIAEGYSVSREKKESFPLTVTSAQKNPTAFYLCASSPGGNRETQYFGPGTRLLVL.

With regard to this clone: The read halts 3 residues ahead of the CDR3 end, with the missing end drawn from the germline J gene. The J gene is TRBJ1-5, the V gene TRBV5-1; D is undetermined. This CDR3 is 13 amino acids long. V shed 7 bases and J shed 4 bases, with 12 bases lying between them. Germline loops: CDR1 SGHRS, CDR2 YFSETQ. The CDR3 sequence: CASRSGWNQPQHF. The sequenced CDR3 bases are TGCGCCAGCCGATCGGGGTGGAATCAGCCC.

On this clone itself: The CDR3 end lies 3 residues beyond the end of the read and is filled in from the germline J gene. This rearrangement joins TRBV5-6 to TRBJ2-3, with a possible D match to TRBD2 (5 bases). The CDR3 has 14 amino acids. The germline V gene encodes CDR1 SGHDT and CDR2 YYEEEE. V gave up 0 bases and J gave up 6 bases, with 11 bases separating them. CDR3 region: CASSLDEGVDTQYF. The part of the CDR3 DNA that was read is TGTGCCAGCAGCTTGGATGAGGGTGTGGATACG. Filled out from reference TRBV5-6 and TRBJ2-3, the complete variable domain reads DAGVTQSPTHLIKTRGQQVTLRCSPKSGHDTVSWYQQALGQGPQFIFQYYEEEERQRGNFPDRFSGHQFPNYSSELNVNALLLGDSALYLCASSLDEGVDTQYFGPGTRLTVL.

A remark on this clone: The CDR3 end lies 3 residues beyond the end of the read and is filled in from the germline J gene. The rearrangement uses TRBV20-1 and TRBJ2-3, with D possibly being TRBD2 (7 bases). The CDR3 consists of 14 residues. Trimming stripped 6 bases from V and 6 bases from J, with 19 bases between. CDR1 is DFQATT, CDR2 SNEGSKA, per germline (reference sequence). The sequenced part of the CDR3 DNA is TGCAGTGCCCGGGGGGCCACCTCCACGGATACG. Translating it yields CSARGATSTDT. The complete CDR3 protein is CSARGATSTDTQYF.

With regard to this clone: At the DNA level, this CDR3 is encoded by other sequences in the same sample as well. The DNA read from the CDR3 is TGTGCCAGCAGCTTAGACAGGGTGTCCCCC. Translated, it gives CASSLDRVSP. The whole CDR3 is CASSLDRVSPLHF. V is TRBV5-4 and J is TRBJ1-6; 7 bases fit TRBD1. The read falls 3 residues short of the CDR3 end, and the missing part is taken from the germline J gene. Per the germline V gene, CDR1 is SGHNT and CDR2 is YYREEE (reference sequence). The CDR3 has 13 amino acids.

With respect to this clone: The CDR3 end lies 3 residues beyond the end of the read and is filled in from the germline J gene. The V gene is TRBV12-3 or TRBV12-4, the J gene TRBJ1-4; 7 nucleotides match TRBD1. The CDR3 has 14 amino acids. The junction had 5 bases not matched to a gene; V was cut back by 5 bases and J by 5 bases. The CDR3 here is CASSLEGGNEKLFF. CDR3 DNA, as far as it was read: TGTGCCAGCAGTCTGGAAGGGGGCAATGAAAAA.

As concerns this clone: The read falls 3 residues short of the CDR3 end, and the missing part is taken from the germline J gene. This chain connects TRBV7-3 to TRBJ2-2; D is possibly TRBD1 (6 bases). CDR3 length: 15 amino acids. Trimming took 2 bases from V and 8 from J, leaving 15 bases between them. In germline, CDR1 is SGHTA, CDR2 FQGTGA. The part of the CDR3 DNA that was read is TGTGCCAGCAGCTTAGGACAGTCCCTTGGAGGGGAG. As protein: CASSLGQSLGGE. The CDR3 as a whole reads CASSLGQSLGGELFF. Combining the CDR3 with reference TRBV7-3 and TRBJ2-2 gives the whole variable domain GAGVSQTPSNKVTEKGKYVELRCDPISGHTALYWYRQSLGQGPEFLIYFQGTGAADDSGLPNDRFFAVRPEGSVSTLKIQRTERGDSAVYLCASSLGQSLGGELFFGEGSRLTVL.

Partial CDR3 DNA: TGTGCCAGCAGCCGGGACAGGGAAGAGACG. It is translated as CASSRDREET. The CDR3 in full is CASSRDREETQYF. The rearrangement uses TRBV11-2 and TRBJ2-3; 9 positions agree with TRBD1. Read coverage stops 3 residues before the CDR3 terminus; the germline J gene supplies the remainder. This CDR3 comprises 13 residues. The germline V gene encodes CDR1 SGHAT and CDR2 FQNNGV.

Details on this clone: From the germline J gene comes the end of the CDR3, since the read stops 3 residues before it. The chain has TRBV19 and TRBJ2-3; possibly TRBD1 or TRBD2 for D (5 bases each). Germline assignment: CDR1 LNHDA and CDR2 SQIVND (reference sequence). The CDR3 totals 14 residues. CDR3 bases read: TGTGCCAGTAGTATCCCAGGGAGCAATCAGCCG. Translating it yields CASSIPGSNQP. The whole CDR3 is CASSIPGSNQPQYF.

A word on this clone: Read data end 3 residues before the CDR3 end; the end is taken from the germline J gene. The chain couples TRBV23-1 to TRBJ2-2, with D perhaps being TRBD1 or TRBD2 (5 bases each). TRBV23-1 carries the ORF label, with uncertain function. V was trimmed by 0 bases and J by 3 bases, leaving 14 bases between them. The CDR3 is 17 amino acids. This CDR3 is CASSQSTEEGDTGELFF. The DNA read from the CDR3 is TGCGCCAGCAGTCAATCGACGGAGGAAGGGGACACCGGGGAG.

With regard to this clone: The read is 3 residues too short to cover the CDR3 end, so that end is filled in from the germline J gene. The rearrangement uses TRBV11-2 and TRBJ2-7; D is perhaps TRBD1 (6 bases). Trimming removed 1 base at V and 4 bases at J, with 11 bases between. The CDR3 consists of 14 residues. Germline CDR1 and CDR2: SGHAT and FQNNGV. CDR3: CASSLVAGAYEQYF. Partial CDR3 DNA: TGTGCCAGCAGCTTAGTAGCAGGGGCGTACGAG.

To note about this clone: The CDR3 is cut off 3 residues early in the read; its end comes from the germline J gene. The V call is TRBV14, the J call TRBJ1-6; no reliable D call. The CDR3 has 15 residues. V dropped 4 bases and J dropped 0 bases, with 7 bases sitting between them. Germline assignment: CDR1 SGHDN and CDR2 FVKESK. CDR3 sequence: CASSRLSSYNSPLHF. The CDR3 bases that were read are TGTGCCAGCAGCCGTCTAAGCTCCTATAATTCACCC.